This T cell receptor (beta chain) is from a study of cytomegalovirus exposure and HLA in healthy donors. Overall study context: Sequencing of about 179 million T cells in an earlier analysis found 100 million to 140 million unique TCR beta sequences.

These donors counted as nominally healthy when sampled, but unrecorded immune exposures were likely. Primers included in the PCR were 60 Vbeta and 13 Jbeta primers. Produced via immunoSEQ multiplex PCR; TCRdb's table is partial and in-frame only. The sample holds roughly 110,000 clones, roughly 82% seen once. Regarding the study as a whole: There were several of the most significant clusters that appeared linked to common viral pathogens in a later analysis. The authors excluded some V segments, including TRBV6-2 and TRBV6-3, as indistinguishable.

About this clone itself: Its antigen is not identified.

V was trimmed by 5 bases and J by 6 bases, leaving 13 bases between them. Germline V gene sequence: CDR1 SGHNT, CDR2 YENEEA. The CDR3 has 14 residues. Sequenced material: PBMCs. The clonotype comes from a young man in good health and CMV-seropositive. The chain is built from TRBV11-3 and TRBJ2-2; D is perhaps TRBD1 (6 bases). The CDR3 region is CASSPGQFSGELFF. The CDR3 region has the DNA TGTGCCAGCAGCCCAGGACAGTTTTCCGGGGAGCTGTTTTTT.